Below, 8 T cell receptor beta chains from the same sample are listed, as sequenced in a study of human T cells and chemical hapten exposure. Each CDR3 protein is one row after TCRdb ran MiXCR on the RACE reads. This table holds 300,000 to 450,000 distinct CDR3 sequences, approximately 4.4% found once. Time point reported: patch test 1, 2 weeks after DPC sensitization. Treatment here: therapeutic diphenylcyclopropenone sensitization with weekly scalp DPC. The sample here was whole blood, taken in connection with sensitization to the hapten diphenylcyclopropenone (DPC). The receptors derive from a woman between 50 and 59 years old with alopecia areata. Some clones in this sample may be carry-over from other donors' samples.

This clonotype was recorded many times. The rearrangement joins TRBV4-1 to TRBJ1-6, with D unresolved. The V gene lost 4 bases and the J gene lost 7 bases, with 14 bases spanning the gap. The CDR3 sequence is 15 residues long. Germline V gives CDR1 MGHRA, CDR2 YSYEKL. The CDR3 coding sequence is TGCGCCAGCAGCCGATGGGTCGGACCGAATTCACCCCTCCACTTT. This encodes CASSRWVGPNSPLHF.

This clonotype was found a few times. The rearrangement joins TRBV20-1 to TRBJ1-5, with D perhaps matching TRBD1 (5 bases). Per germline, CDR1 DFQATT and CDR2 SNEGSKA (reference sequence). Trimming cost V 6 bases and J 2 bases, with 14 bases left between them. The CDR3 is 14 amino acids. CDR3 region: CSASGGRRNQPQHF. CDR3 sequence (DNA): TGCAGTGCCTCCGGGGGGAGGCGCAATCAGCCCCAGCATTTT.

V is TRBV12-3 or TRBV12-4 and J is TRBJ1-4; maybe TRBD1 (5 bases). The CDR3 sequence is 13 residues long. V was clipped by 6 bases and J by 10 bases, with 15 bases between them. CDR3 sequence reads: CASSHRQSRKLFF. CDR3 nucleotide sequence: TGTGCCAGCAGCCACCGACAGTCCAGAAAACTGTTTTTT.

The sample holds many counts of this clonotype. V is TRBV12-3 or TRBV12-4 and J is TRBJ2-4; 8 nucleotides agree with TRBD2. Losses at the gene ends were 3 bases for V and 8 bases for J; bases not matched to a gene: 3. This CDR3 is built from 13 residues. The CDR3 DNA follows: TGTGCCAGCAGTTTCGCCGGGGGGGACATTCAGTACTTC. This gives the protein CASSFAGGDIQYF.

The V gene is TRBV5-4, the J gene TRBJ2-7; perhaps TRBD1 as D (5 bases). Trimming cost V 3 bases and J 5 bases, with 12 bases left between them. From germline, CDR1 is SGHNT and CDR2 YYREEE (reference sequence). This CDR3 is built from 13 residues. For the CDR3, the DNA is TGTGCCAGCAGCTCCTGGGAAGGGGACGAGCAGTACTTC. This translates into CASSSWEGDEQYF. Complete variable domain (other parts from reference TRBV5-4 and TRBJ2-7): ETGVTQSPTHLIKTRGQQVTLRCSSQSGHNTVSWYQQALGQGPQFIFQYYREEENGRGNFPPRFSGLQFPNYSSELNVNALELDDSALYLCASSSWEGDEQYFGPGTRLTVT.

This clonotype appeared a few times. The J gene is TRBJ2-1, the V gene TRBV6-5; TRBD2 aligns across 8 bases. This CDR3 comprises 16 residues. From germline, CDR1 is MNHEY and CDR2 SVGAGI. With V trimmed by 5 bases and J by 1 base, 7 bases remained unmatched. This CDR3 is CASSTIAGLSYNEQFF. Here the CDR3 DNA reads TGTGCCAGCAGTACTATAGCGGGGCTATCCTACAATGAGCAGTTCTTC.

This clonotype was detected a few times. The chain recombines TRBV5-6 with TRBJ1-5, with 7 bases matching TRBD1. This CDR3 spans 17 amino acids. Germline CDR1 reads SGHDT; CDR2 reads YYEEEE. Germline trimming cut 4 bases from V and 4 bases from J; bases unmatched to any gene: 14. CDR3 sequence: CASSDALSGDSNQPQHF. As DNA, the CDR3 is TGTGCCAGCAGCGACGCATTATCGGGGGACAGTAATCAGCCCCAGCATTTT.

This clonotype was recorded at least ten times. The chain is built from TRBV7-9 and TRBJ2-3; D remains unclear. V lost 5 bases to trimming and J lost 0 bases, with 12 bases between them. This CDR3 comprises 15 residues. From germline, CDR1 is SEHNR and CDR2 FQNEAQ (reference sequence). The CDR3, as DNA: TGTGCCAGCAGCCAAGGGTCACTTAGCACAGATACGCAGTATTTT. This translates into CASSQGSLSTDTQYF.